This T cell receptor beta chain derives from a study of shared clonotypes between healthy human individuals. Germline V CDR1 and CDR2: MNHEY, SMNVEV (reference sequence). The length of the CDR3 is 13 residues. J was trimmed by 0 bases and V by 6 bases; bases with no gene match: 0. Study results and limitations: Only blood was sampled, and tissue TCR repertoires likely differ from blood ones.

Sequencing used immunoSEQ multiplex PCR; TCRdb keeps in-frame clones, though not all of them. The table lists about 2.4 million clones, roughly 93% of them singletons. On this clone: The antigen is undetermined.

The chain joins TRBV27 to TRBJ2-7; 9 bases are shared with TRBD1. Sequenced: naive CD4+ T cells from PBMCs. Subset denoted: CD45RA+ positively selected. The sequence was obtained from a man younger than 30 in good health. Some clones in this sample may be carry-over from other donors' samples. The CDR3 loop reads CASRTGGSYEQYF. The CDR3 DNA reads TGTGCCAGCAGGACAGGGGGCTCCTACGAGCAGTACTTC.